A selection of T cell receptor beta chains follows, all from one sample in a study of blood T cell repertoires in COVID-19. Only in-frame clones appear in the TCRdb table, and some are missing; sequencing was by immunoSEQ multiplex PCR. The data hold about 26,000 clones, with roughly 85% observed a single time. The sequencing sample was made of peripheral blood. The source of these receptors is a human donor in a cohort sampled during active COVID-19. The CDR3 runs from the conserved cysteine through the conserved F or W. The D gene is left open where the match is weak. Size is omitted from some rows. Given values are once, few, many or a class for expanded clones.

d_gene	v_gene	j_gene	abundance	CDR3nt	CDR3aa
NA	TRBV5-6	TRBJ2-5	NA	TGTGCCAGCAGCTTAATGGTTAGCCCCAAGACCCAGTACTTC	CASSLMVSPKTQYF
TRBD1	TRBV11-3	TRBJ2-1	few	TGTGCCAGCATCCGGGACAGGGGGGCGAACAATGAGCAGTTCTTC	CASIRDRGANNEQFF
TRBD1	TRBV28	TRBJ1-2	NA	TGTGCCAGCAGTTTAAGCTGGCCAGGACAGGGGACGCGTGGCTACACCTTC	CASSLSWPGQGTRGYTF
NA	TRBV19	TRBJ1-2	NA	TGTGCCAGTACATACAGGGTAGGATATGGCTACACCTTC	CASTYRVGYGYTF
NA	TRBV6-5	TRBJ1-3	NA	TGTGCCAGCAGCTCGCCGGCTGGAAACACCATATATTTT	CASSSPAGNTIYF
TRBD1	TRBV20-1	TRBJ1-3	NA	TGCAGTGCTAGTGGGACAGGGCTCTCTGGAAACACCATATATTTT	CSASGTGLSGNTIYF
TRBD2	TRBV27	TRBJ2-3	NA	TGTGCCAGTCGGGAGGGAGGCACAGATACGCAGTATTTT	CASREGGTDTQYF
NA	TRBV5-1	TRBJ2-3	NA	TGCGCCAGCAGCATTCCTAGCACAGATACGCAGTATTTT	CASSIPSTDTQYF
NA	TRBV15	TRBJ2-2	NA	TGTGCCACCAGCAGAGGCCGGTTGGACACCGGGGAGCTGTTTTTT	CATSRGRLDTGELFF
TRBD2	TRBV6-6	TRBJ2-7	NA	TGTGCCAGCACCACGGGGGGAGGGCCCTACGAGCAGTACTTC	CASTTGGGPYEQYF
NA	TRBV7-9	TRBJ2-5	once	TGTGCCAGCAGCCCTATCGGAGGTTGGCAAGAGACCCAGTACTTC	CASSPIGGWQETQYF
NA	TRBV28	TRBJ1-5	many	TGTGCCAGCAGTTTTTCACAGGGATACAATCAGCCCCAGCATTTT	CASSFSQGYNQPQHF
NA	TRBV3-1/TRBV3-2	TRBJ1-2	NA	TGTGCCAGCAGCCAAGCCCACCAAGGTGACAGACATGGCTACACCTTC	CASSQAHQGDRHGYTF
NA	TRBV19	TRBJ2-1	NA	TGTGCCAGTAGTGCGAGACTGGAGCCGGCCGGGGAGCAGTTCTTC	CASSARLEPAGEQFF
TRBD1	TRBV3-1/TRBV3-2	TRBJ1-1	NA	TGTGCCAGCAGCCAACCGACAGGGACCATGAACACTGAAGCTTTCTTT	CASSQPTGTMNTEAFF
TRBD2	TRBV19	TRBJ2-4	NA	TGTGCCAGTAGTACACTAGCGGAGGGGGACATTCAGTACTTC	CASSTLAEGDIQYF
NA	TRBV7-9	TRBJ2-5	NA	TGTGCCAGCAGCTCAGGGGAGCTCAGGGAGACCCAGTACTTC	CASSSGELRETQYF
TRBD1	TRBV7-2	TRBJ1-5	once	TGTGCCAGCAGTCGGACAGGTGGTAGCAATCAGCCCCAGCATTTT	CASSRTGGSNQPQHF
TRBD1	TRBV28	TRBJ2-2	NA	TGTGCCAGCAGAACTTCCGGGACAGGGCCCGGGGAGCTGTTTTTT	CASRTSGTGPGELFF
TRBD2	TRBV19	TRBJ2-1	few	TGTGCCAGTAATCGAGGACTAGAGACTCACAATGAGCAGTTCTTC	CASNRGLETHNEQFF
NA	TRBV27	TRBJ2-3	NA	TGTGCCAGCAGTCCCCCGGTCACAGCTCTGGTCTTTATGGAGTATTTT	CASSPPVTALVFMEYF
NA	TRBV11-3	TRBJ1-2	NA	TGTGCCAGCAGCTTAGGAGGGAGCGGCTACACCTTC	CASSLGGSGYTF
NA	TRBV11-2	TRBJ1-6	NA	TGTGCCAGCAGCCCGACGGCGGGACGGATTATCACCCTCCACTTT	CASSPTAGRIITLHF
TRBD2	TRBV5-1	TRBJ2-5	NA	TGCGCCAGCAGCTTGTCGGGTGGGACTAGCGGCCAAGAGACCCAGTACTTC	CASSLSGGTSGQETQYF
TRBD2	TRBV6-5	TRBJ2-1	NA	TGTGCCAGCTCACTAGCGGGAGGGAACAATGAGCAGTTCTTC	CASSLAGGNNEQFF
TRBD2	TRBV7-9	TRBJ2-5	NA	TGTGCCAGCAGCTTAGCGGGGAGCGGGAGAGGTCTAGAGACCCAGTACTTC	CASSLAGSGRGLETQYF
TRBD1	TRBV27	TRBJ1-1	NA	TGTGCCAGCAGTTCCCACAGGGGGCAGGTTGAAGCTTTCTTT	CASSSHRGQVEAFF
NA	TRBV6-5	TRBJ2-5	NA	TGTGCCAGCAGTTACTCGCAGGGTGTGGTGACCCAGTACTTC	CASSYSQGVVTQYF
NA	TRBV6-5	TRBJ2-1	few	TGTGCCAGCCGGAGGACTATCAGCACGGATGAGCAGTTCTTC	CASRRTISTDEQFF
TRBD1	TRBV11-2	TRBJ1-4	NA	TGTGCCAGCAGCTTACGGGGACAGACTAATGAAAAACTGTTTTTT	CASSLRGQTNEKLFF
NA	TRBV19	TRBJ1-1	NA	TGTGCCAGTAGTATTCGCGGTACTGAAGCTTTCTTT	CASSIRGTEAFF
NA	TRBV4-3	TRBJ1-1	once	TGCGCCAGCAGCCAAGATAGGGGCCAGCTCACTGAAGCTTTCTTT	CASSQDRGQLTEAFF
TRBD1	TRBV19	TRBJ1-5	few	TGTGCCAGTAGTGAGGACAGGCGGTTCAATCAGCCCCAGCATTTT	CASSEDRRFNQPQHF
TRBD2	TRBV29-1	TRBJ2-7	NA	TGCAGCGTTGGACTAGCGGGCCTCTACGAGCAGTACTTC	CSVGLAGLYEQYF
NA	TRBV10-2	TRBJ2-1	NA	TGCGCCAGCGCAAGAGACTTGGTGAATGAGCAGTTCTTC	CASARDLVNEQFF
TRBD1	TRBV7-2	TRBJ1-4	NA	TGTGCCAGCAGCTTCGACAGGGGGTCTAATGAAAAACTGTTTTTT	CASSFDRGSNEKLFF
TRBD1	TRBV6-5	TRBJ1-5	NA	TGTGCCAGCAGTCCAGGACAGGATCAGCCCCAGCATTTT	CASSPGQDQPQHF
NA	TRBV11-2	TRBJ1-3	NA	TGTGCCAGCAGCCTCGGGGGGATCTCTGGAAACACCATATATTTT	CASSLGGISGNTIYF
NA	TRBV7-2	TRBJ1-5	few	TGTGCCAGCAGCTTAGGGGGCAAAAGCAATCAGCCCCAGCATTTT	CASSLGGKSNQPQHF
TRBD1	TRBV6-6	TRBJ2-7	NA	TGTGCCAGCAGTCCCCGACAGGGGTCCTACGAGCAGTACTTC	CASSPRQGSYEQYF
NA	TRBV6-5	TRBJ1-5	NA	TGTGCCAGCAGTTACTCACGACAGGCGGCGAGTCAGCCCCAGCATTTT	CASSYSRQAASQPQHF
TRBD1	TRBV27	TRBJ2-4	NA	TGTGCCAGTGCATTCAGGGGACAGGGTTCTCTTCAGTACTTC	CASAFRGQGSLQYF
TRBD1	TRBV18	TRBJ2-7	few	TGTGCCAGCTCACCCACAACCGGGACAGGGCCTGACGAGCAGTACTTC	CASSPTTGTGPDEQYF
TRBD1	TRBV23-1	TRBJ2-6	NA	TGCGCCAGCAGTCGGGACAGAACTGGGGCCAACGTCCTGACTTTC	CASSRDRTGANVLTF
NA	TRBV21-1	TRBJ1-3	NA	TGTGCCAGCAGCAAAGTACCGACAGGGAGAGACACCATATATTTT	CASSKVPTGRDTIYF